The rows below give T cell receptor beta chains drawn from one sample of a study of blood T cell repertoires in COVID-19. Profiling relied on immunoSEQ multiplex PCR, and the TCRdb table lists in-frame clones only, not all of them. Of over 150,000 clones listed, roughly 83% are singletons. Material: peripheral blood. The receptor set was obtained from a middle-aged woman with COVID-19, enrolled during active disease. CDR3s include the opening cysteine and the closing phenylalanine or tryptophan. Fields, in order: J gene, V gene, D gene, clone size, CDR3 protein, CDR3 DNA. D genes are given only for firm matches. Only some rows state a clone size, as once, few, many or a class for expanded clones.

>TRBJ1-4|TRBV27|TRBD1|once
CASSGWDRPNEKLFF
TGTGCCAGCAGTGGCTGGGACAGACCTAATGAAAAACTGTTTTTT
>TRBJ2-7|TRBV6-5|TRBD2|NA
CASISTSGIGEQYF
TGTGCCAGCATTTCGACTAGCGGGATAGGCGAGCAGTACTTC
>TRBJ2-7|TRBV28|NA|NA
CASHSSPSYEQYF
TGTGCCAGCCACTCTAGCCCCTCCTACGAGCAGTACTTC
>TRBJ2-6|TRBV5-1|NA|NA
CASSLQTGANVLTF
TGCGCCAGCAGCTTGCAGACTGGGGCCAACGTCCTGACTTTC
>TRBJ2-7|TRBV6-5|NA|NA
CASSQGISYEQYF
TGTGCCAGCAGTCAGGGGATATCCTACGAGCAGTACTTC
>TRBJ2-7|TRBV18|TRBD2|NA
CASSPLPGTSSYEQYF
TGTGCCAGCTCACCCCTCCCCGGGACTAGCAGCTACGAGCAGTACTTC
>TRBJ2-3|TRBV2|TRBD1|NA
CASFARGPDTQYF
TGTGCCAGCTTTGCTAGGGGGCCAGATACGCAGTATTTT
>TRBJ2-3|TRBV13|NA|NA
CASSLGGGTDTQYF
TGTGCCAGCAGCTTAGGAGGGGGCACAGATACGCAGTATTTT
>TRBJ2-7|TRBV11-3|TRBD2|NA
CASSTLAGVGEQYF
TGTGCCAGCAGCACCCTAGCGGGAGTTGGTGAGCAGTACTTC
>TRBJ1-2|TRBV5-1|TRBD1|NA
CASGQGNTINYGYTF
TGCGCCAGCGGACAGGGTAATACCATTAACTATGGCTACACCTTC
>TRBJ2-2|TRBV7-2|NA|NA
CASSLGRGTGELFF
TGTGCCAGCAGCTTAGGTCGAGGGACCGGGGAGCTGTTTTTT
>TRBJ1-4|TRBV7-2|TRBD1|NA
CASSQSFLQGSGEKLFF
TGTGCCAGCAGCCAATCTTTCTTACAGGGGTCAGGGGAAAAACTGTTTTTT
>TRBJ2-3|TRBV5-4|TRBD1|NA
CASSRPNRGLADTQYF
TGTGCCAGCAGCCGACCGAACAGGGGGCTAGCAGATACGCAGTATTTT
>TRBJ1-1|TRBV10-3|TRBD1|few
CAISSDRGRIDPEAFF
TGTGCCATCAGTTCCGACAGGGGGCGGATCGATCCTGAAGCTTTCTTT
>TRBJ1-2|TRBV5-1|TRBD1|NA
CASSLSYGTVINYGYTF
TGCGCCAGCAGCTTATCATACGGGACAGTCATTAACTATGGCTACACCTTC
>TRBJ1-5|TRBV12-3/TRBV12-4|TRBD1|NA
CASRQGDNQPQHF
TGTGCCAGCAGGCAGGGGGACAATCAGCCCCAGCATTTT
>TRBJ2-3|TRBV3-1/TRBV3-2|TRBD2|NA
CASTPGRGTDTQYF
TGTGCCAGCACCCCAGGGAGGGGCACAGATACGCAGTATTTT
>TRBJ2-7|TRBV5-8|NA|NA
CASSRIGALQQQYF
TGTGCCAGCAGCAGAATTGGGGCCCTCCAGCAGCAGTACTTC
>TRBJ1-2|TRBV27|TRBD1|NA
CARSTDGTGVTLTF
TGTGCCAGGTCTACTGACGGGACAGGGGTAACTCTCACCTTC
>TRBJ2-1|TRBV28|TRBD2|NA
CASGRSSGSNEQFF
TGTGCCAGCGGACGCTCTAGCGGGAGCAATGAGCAGTTCTTC
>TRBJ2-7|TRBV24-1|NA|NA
CATSPGGSGPTRYF
TGTGCCACCAGCCCCGGCGGTAGCGGTCCCACCCGGTACTTC
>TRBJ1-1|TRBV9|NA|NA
CASSVEMRTEAFF
TGTGCCAGCAGCGTAGAGATGAGGACTGAAGCTTTCTTT
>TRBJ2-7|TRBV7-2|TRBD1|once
CASSSTGGREQYF
TGTGCCAGCAGCTCCACAGGGGGCCGGGAGCAGTACTTC
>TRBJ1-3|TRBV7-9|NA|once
CASNPGEFSGNTIYF
TGTGCCAGCAATCCCGGGGAGTTCTCTGGAAACACCATATATTTT
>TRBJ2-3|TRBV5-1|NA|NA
CASSLDRGGDTQYF
TGCGCCAGCAGCTTAGACAGGGGAGGGGATACGCAGTATTTT
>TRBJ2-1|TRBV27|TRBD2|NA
CASSLGAGGQNEQFF
TGTGCCAGCAGTTTAGGAGCGGGGGGTCAGAATGAGCAGTTCTTC
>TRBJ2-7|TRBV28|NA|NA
CASTTSYEQYF
TGTGCCAGCACCACTTCCTACGAGCAGTACTTC
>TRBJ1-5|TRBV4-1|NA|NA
CASSQGHRASNQPQHF
TGCGCCAGCAGCCAAGGGCACAGGGCTAGCAATCAGCCCCAGCATTTT
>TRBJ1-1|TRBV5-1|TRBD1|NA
CASLDRGTEAFF
TGCGCCAGCCTTGACAGGGGCACTGAAGCTTTCTTT
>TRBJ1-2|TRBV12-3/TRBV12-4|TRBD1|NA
CASTTDRGGYTF
TGTGCCAGCACCACGGACAGGGGAGGCTACACCTTC
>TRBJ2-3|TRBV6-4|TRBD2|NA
CASSEREQDTQYF
TGTGCCAGCAGTGAGCGGGAGCAAGATACGCAGTATTTT
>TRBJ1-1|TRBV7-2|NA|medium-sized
CASSPQVLNTEAFF
TGTGCCAGCAGCCCACAGGTTCTGAACACTGAAGCTTTCTTT
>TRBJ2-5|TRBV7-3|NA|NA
CASSLGSTGSWPLMYQETQYF
TGTGCCAGCAGCTTAGGTAGCACAGGCTCTTGGCCCCTGATGTACCAAGAGACCCAGTACTTC
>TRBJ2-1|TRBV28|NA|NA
CASTILPGGGEQFF
TGTGCCAGCACCATTCTGCCAGGGGGAGGAGAGCAGTTCTTC
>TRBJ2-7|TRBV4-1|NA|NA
CASSQRSYEQYF
TGCGCCAGCAGCCAGCGGTCCTACGAGCAGTACTTC
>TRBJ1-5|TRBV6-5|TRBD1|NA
CASGQGVVQPQHF
TGTGCCAGCGGACAGGGGGTGGTTCAGCCCCAGCATTTT
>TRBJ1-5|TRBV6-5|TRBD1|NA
CASNGDRGGNQPQHF
TGTGCCAGCAATGGGGACAGGGGTGGGAATCAGCCCCAGCATTTT
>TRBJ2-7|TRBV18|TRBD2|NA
CASSPGTSGYEQYF
TGTGCCAGCTCACCCGGGACTAGCGGCTACGAGCAGTACTTC
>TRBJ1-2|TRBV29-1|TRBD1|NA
CSVVRTGGNYGYTF
TGCAGCGTTGTTAGGACAGGGGGGAACTATGGCTACACCTTC
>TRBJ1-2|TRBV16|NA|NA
CASSLRLESLYGYTF
TGTGCCAGCAGCCTTAGGCTAGAGAGCCTCTATGGCTACACCTTC
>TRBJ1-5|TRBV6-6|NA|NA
CASSYSGRNQPQHF
TGTGCCAGCAGTTACAGTGGGCGCAATCAGCCCCAGCATTTT
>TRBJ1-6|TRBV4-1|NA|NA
CASTQRAGGNSPLHF
TGCGCCAGCACCCAACGGGCAGGAGGAAATTCACCCCTCCACTTT
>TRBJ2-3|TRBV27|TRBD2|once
CASSPRLAGDTQYF
TGTGCCAGCAGTCCCCGACTAGCGGGAGATACGCAGTATTTT
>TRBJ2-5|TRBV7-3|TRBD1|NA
CASSRDRGRQETQYF
TGTGCCAGCAGCCGTGACAGGGGAAGGCAAGAGACCCAGTACTTC
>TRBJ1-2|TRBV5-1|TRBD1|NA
CASSSQTGFSRGYTF
TGCGCCAGCAGCAGCCAGACAGGGTTTTCTCGTGGCTACACCTTC
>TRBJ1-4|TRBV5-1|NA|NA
CASSLGGVGEKLFF
TGCGCCAGCAGCTTGGGGGGCGTGGGGGAAAAACTGTTTTTT
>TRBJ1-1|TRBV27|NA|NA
CASSSTRTGTEAFF
TGTGCCAGCAGTTCTACCCGAACAGGTACTGAAGCTTTCTTT
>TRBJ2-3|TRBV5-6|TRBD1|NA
CASSLEGQGADTQYF
TGTGCCAGCAGCTTGGAGGGACAGGGGGCAGATACGCAGTATTTT
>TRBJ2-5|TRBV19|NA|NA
CASSLGWRGQETQYF
TGTGCCAGTTCCCTCGGGTGGCGGGGACAAGAGACCCAGTACTTC
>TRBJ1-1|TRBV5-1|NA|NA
CASSAGVDTEAFF
TGCGCCAGCAGCGCAGGGGTCGACACTGAAGCTTTCTTT
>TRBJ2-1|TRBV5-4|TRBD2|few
CASSFPPSGNGEQFF
TGTGCCAGCAGCTTTCCTCCTAGCGGGAATGGTGAGCAGTTCTTC
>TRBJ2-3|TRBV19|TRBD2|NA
CASTGGAAGADTQYF
TGTGCCAGTACGGGAGGGGCAGCGGGGGCAGATACGCAGTATTTT
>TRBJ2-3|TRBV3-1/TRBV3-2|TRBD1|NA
CASSQESPGGTDTQYF
TGTGCCAGCAGCCAAGAATCGCCAGGGGGAACAGATACGCAGTATTTT
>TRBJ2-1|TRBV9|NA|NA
CASSVFAVSSYNEQFF
TGTGCCAGCAGCGTATTTGCGGTCAGCTCCTACAATGAGCAGTTCTTC